The present T cell receptor beta chain was sequenced within a study of blood T cell repertoires in COVID-19. Study-level background: Sites across the United States, Italy and Spain contributed samples from acute and convalescent COVID-19.

Germline-derived CDR1 and CDR2 are SGHRS and YFSETQ. This CDR3 spans 14 amino acids. V shed 8 bases, J shed 10 bases, and the junction held 10 bases outside the gene matches. In the source study's methods: Amplification of reference gene primers was used by the study to estimate nucleated cell counts. Measured with immunoSEQ multiplex PCR; TCRdb has only the in-frame clones, and not every one. V, J and clone size are taken as reported in that table, and D and trimming were inferred from the DNA itself. The table includes tens of thousands of clones, more than 70% detected once. Sequencing used peripheral blood. The V and J genes are TRBV5-1 and TRBJ2-1; 12 positions agree with TRBD2. The TCR originated in a woman older than 75 with acute or convalescent COVID-19. The CDR3 nucleotides read TGCGCCAGTCTTGTTACTAGCGGGGGGAGAGAGCAGTTCTTC. This codes for CASLVTSGGREQFF.